This TCR beta chain was profiled in a study of cytomegalovirus exposure and HLA in healthy donors. The germline V gene has CDR1 LGHNT and CDR2 FRNRAP. Trimming cost V 5 bases and J 6 bases; bases outside gene matches: 4. This CDR3 comprises 13 residues. PCR was performed using 60 Vbeta and 13 Jbeta primers. Using immunoSEQ multiplex PCR, the repertoire was profiled, and TCRdb retains in-frame clones only, with some absent. The table shows approximately 300,000 clones, with 80% to 90% occurring only once. The rearrangement links TRBV12-5 to TRBJ1-5; 7 bases map to TRBD1. Material for sequencing was PBMCs. The receptor was derived from a woman between 35 and 50 years old in good health and CMV-seropositive. The CDR3 sequence: CASGQGVFQPQHF. In nucleotides, the CDR3 is TGTGCTAGTGGTCAGGGGGTTTTTCAGCCCCAGCATTTT.